This passage covers 5 T cell receptor beta chains from one sample sequenced in a study of shared clonotypes between healthy human individuals. Produced via immunoSEQ multiplex PCR; TCRdb's table is partial and in-frame only. The sample has over 700,000 clones, approximately 77% seen once; the top ten hold approximately 2%. Sequenced sample: memory CD4+ T cells sorted from blood. The subset denotes: CD45RA-negative fraction. The receptors were sampled from a woman younger than 45 in good health.

This clone was recorded at least ten times. The sample has other DNA sequences that encode this CDR3 too. The chain joins TRBV5-1 to TRBJ2-1; the D gene is possibly TRBD2 (6 bases). This CDR3 comprises 14 residues. Germline V gene sequence: CDR1 SGHRS, CDR2 YFSETQ. The germline V and J ends were trimmed by 0 bases and 4 bases, with 8 bases remaining between them. The CDR3 DNA reads TGCGCCAGCAGCTTGGGGGACTTTTACAATGAGCAGTTCTTC. It codes for CASSLGDFYNEQFF.

The chain recombines TRBV19 with TRBJ2-4, with D perhaps TRBD2 (5 bases). Germline V gene sequence: CDR1 LNHDA, CDR2 SQIVND (reference sequence). The CDR3 has 15 amino acids. The germline V and J ends were trimmed by 3 bases and 0 bases, with 9 bases remaining between them. The CDR3 protein is CASSISGIAKNIQYF. DNA of the CDR3: TGTGCCAGTAGTATCTCGGGAATAGCCAAAAACATTCAGTACTTC.

With respect to this clone: A junction boundary mismatches the germline segment, possibly from a read error. The chain joins TRBV6-5 to TRBJ1-1; 11 bases are a match to TRBD1. This CDR3 spans 13 amino acids. The germline gives CDR1 MNHEY, CDR2 SVGAGI. The CDR3 protein is CASSYLPGQGELF. The CDR3 nucleotides read TGTGCCAGCAGTTACTTGCCGGGACAGGGGGAACTCTTT.

The chain joins TRBV7-2 to TRBJ1-5; D is perhaps TRBD1 (5 bases). The CDR3 spans 15 residues. The germline CDR1 and CDR2 sequences are SGHTA and FQGNSA. Trimming shortened V by 3 bases and J by 6 bases, and 15 bases separated the two germline ends. The chain's CDR3 is CASSLQGPLFQPQHF. In DNA, the CDR3 is TGTGCCAGCAGCTTGCAGGGTCCTCTTTTTCAGCCCCAGCATTTT.

The chain combines TRBV19 with TRBJ1-5; possibly TRBD1 for D (6 bases). Trimming left V 4 bases short and J 2 bases short, with 9 bases between. CDR1 and CDR2 (germline): LNHDA, SQIVND (reference sequence). This CDR3 has 14 amino acids. The CDR3 nucleotides are TGTGCCAGTAGTAGCCGACAGGGCAATCAGCCCCAGCATTTT. Translating it yields CASSSRQGNQPQHF.